The source of this T cell receptor (beta chain) is a study of T-cell reconstitution after alpha-beta-depleted transplantation in children (dated by TCRdb to 2016 to 2017). In the study overall: T-cell immune reconstitution after TCRalphabeta/CD19-depleted allogeneic hematopoietic cell transplantation in children was quantitatively tracked in the study by means of TCR repertoire profiling. On the study overall, not on this receptor specifically: Hyperexpanded clone frequencies declined over subsequent months; after one year, T-cell counts and TCRbeta diversity were mostly attributed to newly produced T cells. The apparently early recovery of alphabetaT-cell counts about two months after transplant reportedly depended on only several hundred rapidly expanded clones that came from non-depleted graft cells. In some patients, the high TCRbeta diversity seen at day 60 was put down to recipient T cells and intrathymic progenitors that had survived conditioning.

The library was obtained by PCR. Sequencing instrument: Illumina HiSeq 2500. To normalize quantification of the TCRbeta repertoire, the TCR libraries were built with molecular barcoding that relied on unique molecular identifiers. In-frame beta chains were kept once TCRdb had trimmed the public reads at Q25 with fastp and called clones with MiXCR. CDR3 protein duplicates are merged, each entry listing the most common genes and DNA. The sample has about 58,000 distinct CDR3 sequences on record, 40% to 45% of them singletons. The ten largest make up around 98% of the sample. Turning to this clonotype: The antigen it binds to is not known. Base qualities were left out, and no much larger clone turns up one base away.

Sequences MDHEN (CDR1) and SYDVKM (CDR2) are obtained from the germline V gene. Reading from cysteine to phenylalanine, the CDR3 counts 15 amino acids. CDR3 DNA only is kept here, 45 bases in frame from base 1. Trimming leaves V shorter by 5 bases and J shorter by 5 bases, with the junction holding 9 bases beyond the gene matches. What this sample's treatment or condition label stands for: allogeneic hematopoietic cell transplantation with graft depleted of TCRalphabeta T cells and CD19 B cells. The transplant recipients were children given TCRalphabeta/CD19-depleted allogeneic hematopoietic cell grafts.

This chain joins TRBV28 to TRBJ2-3; 8 bases in the middle match TRBD2. This clonotype was sampled from a male patient under 18 who had a stem cell transplant for acute lymphoblastic leukemia, so the T cells may come from the graft donor. Here the sequenced sample was PBMCs, mostly from graft donor cells, taken 360 days after TCRalphabeta/CD19-depleted stem cell transplant. In nucleotide form, the sequence is TGTGCCAGCAGTCGTACTAGCGGTTGGGGAGATACGCAGTATTTT. This yields the protein CASSRTSGWGDTQYF.